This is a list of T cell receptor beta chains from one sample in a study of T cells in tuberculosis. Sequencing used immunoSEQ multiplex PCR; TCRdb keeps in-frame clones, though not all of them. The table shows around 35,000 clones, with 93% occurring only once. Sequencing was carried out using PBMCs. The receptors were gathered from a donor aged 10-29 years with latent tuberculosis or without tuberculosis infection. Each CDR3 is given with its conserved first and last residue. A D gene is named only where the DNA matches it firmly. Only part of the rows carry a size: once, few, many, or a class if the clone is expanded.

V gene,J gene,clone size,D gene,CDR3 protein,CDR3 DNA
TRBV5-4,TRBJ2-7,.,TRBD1,CASSPGQGFSYEQYF,TGTGCCAGCAGCCCGGGACAGGGGTTCTCCTACGAGCAGTACTTC
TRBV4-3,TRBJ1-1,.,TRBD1,CASSQIDRGYTEAFF,TGCGCCAGCAGCCAGATAGACAGGGGTTACACTGAAGCTTTCTTT
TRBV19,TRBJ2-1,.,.,CASSTQGVTRYNEQFF,TGTGCCAGTAGTACCCAAGGGGTTACTCGCTACAATGAGCAGTTCTTC
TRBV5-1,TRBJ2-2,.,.,CASSFRQANTGELFF,TGCGCCAGCAGCTTCAGACAGGCGAACACCGGGGAGCTGTTTTTT
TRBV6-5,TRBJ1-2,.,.,CASYSSGQYYGYTF,TGTGCCAGCTACTCTTCGGGACAATACTATGGCTACACCTTC
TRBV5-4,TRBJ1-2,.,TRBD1,CASSLDGTGGRYGYTF,TGTGCCAGCAGCTTGGACGGGACAGGGGGCAGGTATGGCTACACCTTC
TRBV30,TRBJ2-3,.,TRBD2,CAWSVLAESTDTQYF,TGTGCCTGGAGTGTTCTAGCGGAGAGCACAGATACGCAGTATTTT
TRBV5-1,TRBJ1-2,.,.,CASSFEGPNYGYTF,TGCGCCAGCAGCTTCGAGGGCCCCAACTATGGCTACACCTTC
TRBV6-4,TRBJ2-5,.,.,CALQEGEETQYF,TGTGCCCTCCAGGAAGGGGAAGAGACCCAGTACTTC
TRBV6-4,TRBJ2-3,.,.,CASNPTGSTDTQYF,TGTGCCAGCAACCCAACAGGGAGCACAGATACGCAGTATTTT
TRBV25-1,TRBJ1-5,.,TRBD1,CASSESRGDNQPQHF,TGTGCCAGCAGTGAATCCAGGGGGGACAATCAGCCCCAGCATTTT
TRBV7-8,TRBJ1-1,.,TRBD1,CASSPGTGVITEAFF,TGTGCCAGCAGCCCAGGGACAGGGGTGATAACTGAAGCTTTCTTT
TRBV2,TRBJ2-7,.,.,CASSENRVNEQYF,TGTGCCAGCAGTGAAAACAGGGTGAACGAGCAGTACTTC
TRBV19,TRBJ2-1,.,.,CASSISGIWDNEQFF,TGTGCCAGTAGTATCAGCGGAATATGGGACAATGAGCAGTTCTTC
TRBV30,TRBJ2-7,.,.,CAWSPRRGGEQYF,TGTGCCTGGAGTCCCCGTCGGGGAGGCGAGCAGTACTTC
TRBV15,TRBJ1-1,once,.,CATSRDLRRNTEAFF,TGTGCCACCAGCAGAGATCTTCGCAGGAACACTGAAGCTTTCTTT
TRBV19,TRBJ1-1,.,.,CASSIYLNTEAFF,TGTGCCAGTAGTATCTACTTGAACACTGAAGCTTTCTTT
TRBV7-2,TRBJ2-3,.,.,CASSRQAATDTQYF,TGTGCCAGCAGCCGCCAGGCCGCCACAGATACGCAGTATTTT
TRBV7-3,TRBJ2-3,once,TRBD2,CASSWGGSGTQYF,TGTGCCAGCAGCTGGGGGGGTTCAGGTACGCAGTATTTT
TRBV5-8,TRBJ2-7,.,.,CASSRRVSEQYF,TGTGCCAGCAGCCGCAGGGTCTCCGAGCAGTACTTC
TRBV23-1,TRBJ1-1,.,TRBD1,CASSRGGGTEAFF,TGCGCCAGCAGTCGAGGGGGCGGCACTGAAGCTTTCTTT
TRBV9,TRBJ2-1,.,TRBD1,CASRGQGAMEFF,TGTGCCAGCAGGGGACAGGGGGCAATGGAGTTCTTC
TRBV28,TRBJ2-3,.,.,CASSDGPGTPPGEGTDTQYF,TGTGCCAGCAGCGATGGACCCGGGACTCCCCCGGGGGAGGGCACAGATACGCAGTATTTT
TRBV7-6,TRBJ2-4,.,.,CASSLRPSEDIQYF,TGTGCCAGCAGCCTCCGACCCTCAGAGGACATTCAGTACTTC
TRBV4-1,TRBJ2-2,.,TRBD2,CASSPGPGLAGGPWTGELFF,TGCGCCAGCAGCCCCGGCCCGGGACTAGCGGGGGGGCCGTGGACCGGGGAGCTGTTTTTT
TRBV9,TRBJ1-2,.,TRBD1,CASSPGTDGYTF,TGTGCCAGCAGCCCCGGGACAGATGGCTACACCTTC
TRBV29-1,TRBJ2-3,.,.,CSCARTISTDTQYF,TGCAGCTGTGCCCGGACAATTAGCACAGATACGCAGTATTTT
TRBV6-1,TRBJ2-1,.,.,CASSEAGGIDEQFF,TGTGCCAGCAGTGAAGCCGGAGGTATCGATGAGCAGTTCTTC